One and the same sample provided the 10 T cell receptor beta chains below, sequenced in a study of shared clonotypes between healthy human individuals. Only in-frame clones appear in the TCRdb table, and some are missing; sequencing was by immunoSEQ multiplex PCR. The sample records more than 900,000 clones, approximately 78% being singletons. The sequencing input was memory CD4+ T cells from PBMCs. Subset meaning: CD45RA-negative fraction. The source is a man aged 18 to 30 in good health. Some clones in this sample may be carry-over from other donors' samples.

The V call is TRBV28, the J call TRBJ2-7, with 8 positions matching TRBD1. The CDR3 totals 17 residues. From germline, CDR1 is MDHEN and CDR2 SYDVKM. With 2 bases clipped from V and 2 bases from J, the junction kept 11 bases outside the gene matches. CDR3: CASSLSPPGQGTYEQYF. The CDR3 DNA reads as TGTGCCAGCAGTTTAAGTCCCCCCGGACAGGGAACCTACGAGCAGTACTTC.

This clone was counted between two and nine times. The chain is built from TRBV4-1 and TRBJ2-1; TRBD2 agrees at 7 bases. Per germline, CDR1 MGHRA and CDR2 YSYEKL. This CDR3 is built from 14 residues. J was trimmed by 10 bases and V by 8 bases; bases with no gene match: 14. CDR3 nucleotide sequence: TGCGCCAGCGGACTACTAGGACTAGGCAACGAGCAGTTCTTC. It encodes CASGLLGLGNEQFF.

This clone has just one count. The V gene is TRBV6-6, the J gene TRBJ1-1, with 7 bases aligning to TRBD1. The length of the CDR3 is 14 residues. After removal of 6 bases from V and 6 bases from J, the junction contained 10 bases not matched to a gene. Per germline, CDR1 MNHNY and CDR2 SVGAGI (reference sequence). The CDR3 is CASRESGTVPEAFF. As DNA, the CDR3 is TGTGCCAGCAGGGAATCCGGGACAGTACCTGAAGCTTTCTTT.

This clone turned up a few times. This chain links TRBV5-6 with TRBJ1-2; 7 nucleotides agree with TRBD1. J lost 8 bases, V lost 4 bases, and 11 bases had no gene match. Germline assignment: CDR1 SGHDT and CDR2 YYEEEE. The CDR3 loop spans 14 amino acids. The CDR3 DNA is TGTGCCAGCAGCCATAACAGGGGCAAAGGGGGCTACACCTTC. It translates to CASSHNRGKGGYTF. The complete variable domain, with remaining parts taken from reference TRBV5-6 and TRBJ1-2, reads DAGVTQSPTHLIKTRGQQVTLRCSPKSGHDTVSWYQQALGQGPQFIFQYYEEEERQRGNFPDRFSGHQFPNYSSELNVNALLLGDSALYLCASSHNRGKGGYTFGSGTRLTVV.

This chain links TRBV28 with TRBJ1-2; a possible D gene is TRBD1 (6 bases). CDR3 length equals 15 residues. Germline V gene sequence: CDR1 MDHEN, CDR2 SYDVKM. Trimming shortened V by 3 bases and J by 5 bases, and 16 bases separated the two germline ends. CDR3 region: CASSFAGGRGYGYTF. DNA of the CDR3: TGTGCCAGCAGTTTCGCCGGGGGGCGGGGATATGGCTACACCTTC.

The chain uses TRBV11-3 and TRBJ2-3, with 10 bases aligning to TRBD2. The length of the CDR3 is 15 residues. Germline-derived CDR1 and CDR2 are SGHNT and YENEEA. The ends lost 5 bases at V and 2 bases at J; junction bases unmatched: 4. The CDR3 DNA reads TGTGCCAGCAGCCTGAGCGGGAGGGCCACAGATACGCAGTATTTT. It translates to CASSLSGRATDTQYF.

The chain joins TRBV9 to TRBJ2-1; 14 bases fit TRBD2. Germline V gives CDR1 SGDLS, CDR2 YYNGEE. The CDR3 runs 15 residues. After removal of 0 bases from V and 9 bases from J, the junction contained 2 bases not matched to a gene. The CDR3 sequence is CASSVEGLAGGEQFF. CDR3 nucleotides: TGTGCCAGCAGCGTAGAAGGACTAGCGGGAGGTGAGCAGTTCTTC.

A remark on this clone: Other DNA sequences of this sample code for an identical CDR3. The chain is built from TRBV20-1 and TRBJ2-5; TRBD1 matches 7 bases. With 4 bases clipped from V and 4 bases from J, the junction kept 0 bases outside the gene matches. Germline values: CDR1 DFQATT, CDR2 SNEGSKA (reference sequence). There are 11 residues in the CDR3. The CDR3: CSATGGETQYF. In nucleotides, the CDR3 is TGCAGTGCTACAGGGGGAGAGACCCAGTACTTC.

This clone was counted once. CDR3 region: CASSPGYEQFF. The CDR3 DNA follows: TGTGCCAGCAGTCCGGGGTATGAGCAGTTCTTC. The chain joins TRBV6-6 to TRBJ2-1; weak D call: TRBD2 (5 bases). The ends were cut back, 5 bases at V and 8 bases at J, with 7 bases in the middle. CDR1 and CDR2 from the germline V gene are MNHNY and SVGAGI (reference sequence). The CDR3 spans 11 residues.

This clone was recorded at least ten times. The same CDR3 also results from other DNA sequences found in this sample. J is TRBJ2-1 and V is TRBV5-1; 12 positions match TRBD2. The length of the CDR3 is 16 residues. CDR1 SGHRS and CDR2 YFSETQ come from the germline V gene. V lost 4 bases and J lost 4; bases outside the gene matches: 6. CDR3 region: CASSPTGTSGYNEQFF. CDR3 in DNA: TGCGCCAGCAGCCCGACGGGGACTAGCGGGTACAATGAGCAGTTCTTC.